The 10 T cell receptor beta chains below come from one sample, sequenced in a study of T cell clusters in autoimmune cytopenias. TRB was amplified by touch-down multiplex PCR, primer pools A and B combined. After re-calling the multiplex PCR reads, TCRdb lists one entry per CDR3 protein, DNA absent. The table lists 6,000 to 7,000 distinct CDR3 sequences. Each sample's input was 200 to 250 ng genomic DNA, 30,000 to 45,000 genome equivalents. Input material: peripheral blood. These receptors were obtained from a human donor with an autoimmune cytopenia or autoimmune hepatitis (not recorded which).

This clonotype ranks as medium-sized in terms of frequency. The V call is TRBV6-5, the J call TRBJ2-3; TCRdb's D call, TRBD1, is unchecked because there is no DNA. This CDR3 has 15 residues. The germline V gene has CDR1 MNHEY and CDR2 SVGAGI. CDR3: CASSFSRQGADTQYF.

CDR3 region: CSARYLATDTQYF. The rearrangement joins TRBV20-1 to TRBJ2-3. The length of the CDR3 is 13 residues. Per germline, CDR1 DFQATT and CDR2 SNEGSKA (reference sequence).

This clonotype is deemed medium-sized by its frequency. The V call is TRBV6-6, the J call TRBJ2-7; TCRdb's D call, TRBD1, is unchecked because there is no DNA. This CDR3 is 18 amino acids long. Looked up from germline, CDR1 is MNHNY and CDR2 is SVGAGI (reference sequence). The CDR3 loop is CASSYSADGADVSYEQYF.

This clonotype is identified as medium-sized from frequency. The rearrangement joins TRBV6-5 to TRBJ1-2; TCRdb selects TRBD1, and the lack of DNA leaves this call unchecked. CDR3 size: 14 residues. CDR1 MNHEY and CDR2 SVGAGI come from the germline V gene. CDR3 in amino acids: CASSRQGGVRGYTF.

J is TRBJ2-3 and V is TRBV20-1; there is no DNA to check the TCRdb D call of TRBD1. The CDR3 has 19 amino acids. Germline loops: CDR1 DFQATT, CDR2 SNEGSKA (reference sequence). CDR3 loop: CSARDALAGGQKGTDTQYF.

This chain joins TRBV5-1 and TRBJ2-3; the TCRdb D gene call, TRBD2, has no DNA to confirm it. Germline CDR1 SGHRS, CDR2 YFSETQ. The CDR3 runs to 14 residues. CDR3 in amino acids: CASSPGRNTDTQYF. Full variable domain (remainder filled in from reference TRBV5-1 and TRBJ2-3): KAGVTQTPRYLIKTRGQQVTLSCSPISGHRSVSWYQQTPGQGLQFLFEYFSETQRNKGNFPGRFSGRQFSNSRSEMNVSTLELGDSALYLCASSPGRNTDTQYFGPGTRLTVL.

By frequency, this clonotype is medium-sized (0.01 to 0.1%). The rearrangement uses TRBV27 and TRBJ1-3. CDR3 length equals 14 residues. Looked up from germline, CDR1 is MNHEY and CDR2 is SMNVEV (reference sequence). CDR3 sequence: CASSLGGSGNTIYF.

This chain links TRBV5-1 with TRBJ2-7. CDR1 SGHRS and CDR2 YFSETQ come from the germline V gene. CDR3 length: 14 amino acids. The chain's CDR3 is CASSSGRTTYEQYF.

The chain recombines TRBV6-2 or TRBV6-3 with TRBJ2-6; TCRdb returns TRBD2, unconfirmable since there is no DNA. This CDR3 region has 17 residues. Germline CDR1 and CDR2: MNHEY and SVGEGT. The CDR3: CASSGAEGSSGANVLTF.

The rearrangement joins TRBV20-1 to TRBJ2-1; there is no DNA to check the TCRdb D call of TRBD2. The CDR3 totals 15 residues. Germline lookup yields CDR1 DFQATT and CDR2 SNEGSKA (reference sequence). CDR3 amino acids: CSARGSSNQNNEQFF.